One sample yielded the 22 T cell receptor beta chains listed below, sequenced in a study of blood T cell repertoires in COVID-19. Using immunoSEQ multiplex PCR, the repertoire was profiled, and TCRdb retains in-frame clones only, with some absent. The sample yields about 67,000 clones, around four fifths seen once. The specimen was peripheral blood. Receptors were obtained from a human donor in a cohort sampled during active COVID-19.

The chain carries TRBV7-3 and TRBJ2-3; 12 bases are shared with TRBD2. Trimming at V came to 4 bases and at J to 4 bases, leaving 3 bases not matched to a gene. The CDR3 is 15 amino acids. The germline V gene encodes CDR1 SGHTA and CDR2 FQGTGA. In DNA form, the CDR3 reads TGTGCCAGCAGCTACCTAGCGGGGGGGCCAGATACGCAGTATTTT. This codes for CASSYLAGGPDTQYF.

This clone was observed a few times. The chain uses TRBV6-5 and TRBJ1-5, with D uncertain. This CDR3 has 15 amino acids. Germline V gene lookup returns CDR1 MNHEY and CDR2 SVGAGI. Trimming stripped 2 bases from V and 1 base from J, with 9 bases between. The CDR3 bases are TGTGCCAGCAGTTACGGGCAGAACAGCAATCAGCCCCAGCATTTT. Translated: CASSYGQNSNQPQHF.

CDR3 bases: TGTGCCAGTTATTTAGCGGGGGGGCTGGAGACCCAGTACTTC. Encoded protein: CASYLAGGLETQYF. V gene TRBV6-6 combines with J gene TRBJ2-5; 11 positions match TRBD2. This CDR3 has 14 residues. Germline assignment: CDR1 MNHNY and CDR2 SVGAGI (reference sequence). The junction had 8 bases not matched to a gene; V was cut back by 9 bases and J by 5 bases.

Written as DNA, the CDR3 is TGTGCCAGCAGCCAGGGTGCCGGCACCGGGGAGCTGTTTTTT. Its translation is CASSQGAGTGELFF. The rearrangement uses TRBV21-1 and TRBJ2-2; TRBD1 was called by the table and not checked on the DNA. TRBV21-1 is deemed a pseudogene. The CDR3 has 14 residues.

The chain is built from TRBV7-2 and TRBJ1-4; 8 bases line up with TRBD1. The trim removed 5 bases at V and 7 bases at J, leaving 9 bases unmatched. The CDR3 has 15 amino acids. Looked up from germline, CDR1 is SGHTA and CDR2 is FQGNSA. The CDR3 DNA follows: TGTGCCAGCAGCATTAGTCAGGGGGCGGGTGAAAAACTGTTTTTT. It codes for CASSISQGAGEKLFF.

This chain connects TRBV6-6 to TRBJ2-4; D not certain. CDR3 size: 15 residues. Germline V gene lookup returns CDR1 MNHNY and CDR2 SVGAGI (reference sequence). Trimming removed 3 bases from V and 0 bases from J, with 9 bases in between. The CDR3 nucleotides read TGTGCCAGCAGTTATTCAACATCAGCCAAAAACATTCAGTACTTC. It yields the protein CASSYSTSAKNIQYF.

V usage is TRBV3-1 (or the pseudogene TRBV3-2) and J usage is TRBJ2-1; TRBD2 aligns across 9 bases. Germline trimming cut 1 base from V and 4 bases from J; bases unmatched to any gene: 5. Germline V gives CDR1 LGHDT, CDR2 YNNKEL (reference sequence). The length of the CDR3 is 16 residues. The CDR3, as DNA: TGTGCCAGCAGCCAAGTGACTAGCGGTCCATACAATGAGCAGTTCTTC. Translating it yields CASSQVTSGPYNEQFF.

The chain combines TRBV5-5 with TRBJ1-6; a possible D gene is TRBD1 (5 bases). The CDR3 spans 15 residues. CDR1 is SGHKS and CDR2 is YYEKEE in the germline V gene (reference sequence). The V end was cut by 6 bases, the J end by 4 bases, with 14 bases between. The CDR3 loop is CASTPTDMYNSPLHF. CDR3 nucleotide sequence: TGTGCCAGCACCCCGACAGACATGTATAATTCACCCCTCCACTTT. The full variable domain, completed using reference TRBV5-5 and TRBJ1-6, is DAGVTQSPTHLIKTRGQQVTLRCSPISGHKSVSWYQQVLGQGPQFIFQYYEKEERGRGNFPDRFSARQFPNYSSELNVNALLLGDSALYLCASTPTDMYNSPLHFGNGTRLTVT.

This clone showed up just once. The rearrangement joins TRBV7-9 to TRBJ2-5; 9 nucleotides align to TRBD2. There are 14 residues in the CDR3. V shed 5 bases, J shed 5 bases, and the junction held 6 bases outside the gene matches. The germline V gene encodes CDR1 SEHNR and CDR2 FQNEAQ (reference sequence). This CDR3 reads CASSAGLAAETQYF. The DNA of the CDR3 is TGTGCCAGCAGCGCGGGACTAGCAGCGGAGACCCAGTACTTC.

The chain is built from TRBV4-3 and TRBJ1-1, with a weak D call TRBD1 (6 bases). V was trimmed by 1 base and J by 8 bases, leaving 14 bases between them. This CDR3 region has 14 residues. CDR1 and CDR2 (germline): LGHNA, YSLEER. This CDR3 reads CASSQGSRGREAFF. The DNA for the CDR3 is TGCGCCAGCAGCCAAGGTTCCAGGGGCCGGGAAGCTTTCTTT.

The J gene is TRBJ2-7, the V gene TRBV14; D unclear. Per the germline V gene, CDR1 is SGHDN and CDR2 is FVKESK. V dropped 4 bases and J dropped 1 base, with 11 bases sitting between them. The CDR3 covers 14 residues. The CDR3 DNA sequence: TGTGCCAGCAGCCCGTTGACACGTTCCTACGAGCAGTACTTC. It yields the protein CASSPLTRSYEQYF.

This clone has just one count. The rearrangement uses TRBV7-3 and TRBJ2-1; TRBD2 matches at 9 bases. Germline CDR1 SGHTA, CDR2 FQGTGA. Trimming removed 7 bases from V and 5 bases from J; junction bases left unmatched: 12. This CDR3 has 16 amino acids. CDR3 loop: CASTLRSGGQDNEQFF. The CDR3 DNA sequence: TGTGCCAGCACCCTCAGGAGCGGGGGGCAGGACAATGAGCAGTTCTTC.

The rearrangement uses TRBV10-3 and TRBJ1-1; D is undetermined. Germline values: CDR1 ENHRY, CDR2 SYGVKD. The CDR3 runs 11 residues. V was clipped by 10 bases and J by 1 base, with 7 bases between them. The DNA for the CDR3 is TGTGCCACCGGGAGGAACACTGAAGCTTTCTTT. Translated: CATGRNTEAFF.

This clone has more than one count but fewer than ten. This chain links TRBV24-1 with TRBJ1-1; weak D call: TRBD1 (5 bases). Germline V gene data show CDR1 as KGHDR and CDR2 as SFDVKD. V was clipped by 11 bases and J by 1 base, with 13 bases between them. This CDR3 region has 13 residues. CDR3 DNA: TGTGCCATCCGGGGGGAAGCGAACACTGAAGCTTTCTTT. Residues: CAIRGEANTEAFF.

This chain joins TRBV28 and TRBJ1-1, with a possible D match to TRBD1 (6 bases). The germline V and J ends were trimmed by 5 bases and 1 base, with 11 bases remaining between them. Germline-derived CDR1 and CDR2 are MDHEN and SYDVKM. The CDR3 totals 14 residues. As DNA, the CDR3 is TGTGCCAGCAGTGCAGGGGTGCGGAACACTGAAGCTTTCTTT. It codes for CASSAGVRNTEAFF.

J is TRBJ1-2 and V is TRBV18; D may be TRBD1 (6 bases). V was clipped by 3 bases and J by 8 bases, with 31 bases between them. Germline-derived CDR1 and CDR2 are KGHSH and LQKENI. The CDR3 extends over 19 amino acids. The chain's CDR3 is CASSPFPPRVEGGGNGYTF. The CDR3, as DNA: TGTGCCAGCTCACCGTTCCCCCCTCGAGTCGAGGGGGGGGGCAACGGCTACACCTTC.

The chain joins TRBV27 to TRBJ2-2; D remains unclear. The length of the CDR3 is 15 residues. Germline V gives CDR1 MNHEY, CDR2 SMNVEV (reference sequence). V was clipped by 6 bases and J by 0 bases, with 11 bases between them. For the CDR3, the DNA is TGTGCCAGCAGAGCGACGGCTGCGAACACCGGGGAGCTGTTTTTT. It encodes CASRATAANTGELFF.

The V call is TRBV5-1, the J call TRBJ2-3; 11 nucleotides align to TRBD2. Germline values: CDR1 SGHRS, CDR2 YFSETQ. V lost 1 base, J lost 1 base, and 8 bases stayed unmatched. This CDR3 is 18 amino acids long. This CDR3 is CASSLPTQTSGGTDTQYF. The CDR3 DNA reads TGCGCCAGCAGCTTGCCCACGCAGACTAGCGGGGGCACAGATACGCAGTATTTT.

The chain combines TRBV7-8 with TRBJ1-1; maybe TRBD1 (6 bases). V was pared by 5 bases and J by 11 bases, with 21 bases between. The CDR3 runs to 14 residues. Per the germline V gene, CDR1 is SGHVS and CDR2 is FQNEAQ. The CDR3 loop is CASSREGGRGAAFF. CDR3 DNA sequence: TGTGCCAGCAGCAGAGAGGGGGGGCGCGGGGCCGCTTTCTTT.

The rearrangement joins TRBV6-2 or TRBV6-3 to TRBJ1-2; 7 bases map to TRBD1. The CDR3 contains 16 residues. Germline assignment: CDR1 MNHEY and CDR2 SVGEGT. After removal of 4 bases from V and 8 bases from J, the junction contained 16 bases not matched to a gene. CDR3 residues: CASSSYPGQPEGGYTF. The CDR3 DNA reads TGTGCCAGCAGTTCCTACCCGGGACAGCCCGAGGGGGGCTACACCTTC.

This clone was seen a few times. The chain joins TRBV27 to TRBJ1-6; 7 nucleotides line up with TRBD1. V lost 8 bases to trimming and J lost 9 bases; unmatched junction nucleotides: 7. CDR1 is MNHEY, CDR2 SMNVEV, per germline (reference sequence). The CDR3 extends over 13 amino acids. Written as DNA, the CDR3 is TGTGCCAGCCAGGGACAGCGAAGTTCACCCCTCCACTTT. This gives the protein CASQGQRSSPLHF.

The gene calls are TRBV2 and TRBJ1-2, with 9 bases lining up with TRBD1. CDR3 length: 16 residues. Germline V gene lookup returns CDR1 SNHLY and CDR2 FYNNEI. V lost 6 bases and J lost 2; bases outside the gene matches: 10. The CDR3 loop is CASRPNVQGANYGYTF. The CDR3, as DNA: TGTGCCAGCAGGCCCAATGTACAGGGGGCCAACTATGGCTACACCTTC.